The 25 T cell receptor beta chains below come from one sample, sequenced in a study of shared clonotypes between healthy human individuals. Libraries were prepared by immunoSEQ multiplex PCR; TCRdb keeps only in-frame clonotypes and omits some of them. The table lists about 560,000 clones, around three quarters of them singletons. Sequencing was performed on PBMCs. These receptors all stem from a woman in her thirties or forties in good health. Some clones in this sample may be carry-over from other donors' samples.

V gene TRBV6-5 combines with J gene TRBJ2-4; 8 bases are a match to TRBD1. The V gene end was trimmed by 7 bases and the J gene end by 6 bases; junction bases not matched to a gene: 8. Per germline, CDR1 MNHEY and CDR2 SVGAGI. This CDR3 is built from 14 residues. DNA of the CDR3: TGTGCCAGCAAACCATCAGGGGGCGGAAACATTCAGTACTTC. It codes for CASKPSGGGNIQYF.

The chain uses TRBV4-1 and TRBJ2-1; D is uncertain. The CDR3 totals 15 residues. In germline, CDR1 is MGHRA, CDR2 YSYEKL. V was shortened by 0 bases and J by 3 bases, with 9 bases between the two germline ends. The CDR3 is CASSQERLVYNEQFF. The CDR3 DNA follows: TGCGCCAGCAGCCAAGAAAGGCTAGTCTACAATGAGCAGTTCTTC.

The chain carries TRBV28 and TRBJ1-5; TRBD1 might be the D (6 bases). Trimming left V 1 base short and J 4 bases short, with 11 bases between. The V gene's germline CDR1 is MDHEN and CDR2 SYDVKM. This CDR3 spans 15 amino acids. The CDR3 protein is CASSLSSRGNQPQHF. In DNA, the CDR3 is TGTGCCAGCAGTTTATCTAGCAGGGGAAATCAGCCCCAGCATTTT.

The V and J genes are TRBV18 and TRBJ1-2; no definite D call. Germline V gene data show CDR1 as KGHSH and CDR2 as LQKENI. This CDR3 contains 13 residues. V lost 2 bases and J 6 bases, leaving 10 bases between the germline ends. The CDR3 is CASSPEMVDGYTF. The CDR3 DNA reads TGTGCCAGCTCACCAGAAATGGTGGATGGCTACACCTTC.

This sequence joins TRBV7-2 and TRBJ2-2, with TRBD2 matching over 12 bases. This CDR3 is 18 amino acids long. Trimming cost V 0 bases and J 9 bases; bases outside gene matches: 11. In germline, CDR1 is SGHTA, CDR2 FQGNSA. CDR3 sequence: CASSLAIWTSGNRRELFF. The CDR3 coding sequence is TGTGCCAGCAGCTTAGCGATTTGGACTAGCGGGAATAGAAGGGAGCTGTTTTTT.

V and J are TRBV28 and TRBJ1-4; 7 bases match TRBD1. The CDR3 spans 14 residues. With V trimmed by 3 bases and J by 5 bases, 3 bases remained unmatched. Looked up from germline, CDR1 is MDHEN and CDR2 is SYDVKM. The CDR3 sequence is CASSFRGLNEKLFF. CDR3 coding DNA: TGTGCCAGCAGTTTCAGGGGGTTAAATGAAAAACTGTTTTTT.

The rearrangement joins TRBV9 to TRBJ2-3; D gene ambiguous. Trimming removed 2 bases from V and 6 bases from J, with 16 bases in between. The germline CDR1 and CDR2 sequences are SGDLS and YYNGEE. The CDR3 spans 15 residues. The CDR3 loop is CASSVAGPQTDTQYF. DNA of the CDR3: TGTGCCAGCAGCGTGGCCGGGCCCCAGACTGATACGCAGTATTTT.

The CDR3 spells CASTWLAADTQYF. CDR3 coding DNA: TGCGCCAGCACTTGGCTAGCTGCAGATACGCAGTATTTT. The rearrangement joins TRBV10-2 to TRBJ2-3; D possibly corresponds to TRBD2 (5 bases). V was clipped by 7 bases and J by 4 bases, with 12 bases between them. The CDR3 extends over 13 amino acids. The germline V gene has CDR1 WSHSY and CDR2 SAAADI.

This chain joins TRBV21-1 and TRBJ2-1. TRBV21-1 is termed a pseudogene. The CDR3 is 16 amino acids. CDR3: CASSKETFLGYNEQFF. CDR3 DNA sequence: TGTGCCAGCAGCAAAGAGACGTTCCTGGGCTACAATGAGCAGTTCTTC.

This clone was detected once. The rearrangement links TRBV5-1 to TRBJ1-3, with unresolved D. Germline values: CDR1 SGHRS, CDR2 YFSETQ. CDR3 size: 16 residues. V dropped 0 bases and J dropped 0 bases, with 10 bases sitting between them. Here the CDR3 DNA reads TGCGCCAGCAGCTTGGGACCGTCGAGCTCTGGAAACACCATATATTTT. Its translation is CASSLGPSSSGNTIYF.

V is TRBV18 and J is TRBJ2-3, with D hard to call. The CDR3 is 15 amino acids. Trimming removed 2 bases at V and 2 bases at J, with 11 bases between. Per the germline V gene, CDR1 is KGHSH and CDR2 is LQKENI. The CDR3 loop is CASSPTGPNTDTQYF. The CDR3 DNA follows: TGTGCCAGCTCACCAACCGGGCCTAACACAGATACGCAGTATTTT. The entire variable domain, with the rest obtained from reference TRBV18 and TRBJ2-3, is as follows: NAGVMQNPRHLVRRRGQEARLRCSPMKGHSHVYWYRQLPEEGLKFMVYLQKENIIDESGMPKERFSAEFPKEGPSILRIQQVVRGDSAAYFCASSPTGPNTDTQYFGPGTRLTVL.

J is TRBJ2-3 and V is TRBV27, with TRBD2 matching 7 bases. The CDR3 has 21 residues. Germline V lookup: CDR1 MNHEY, CDR2 SMNVEV (reference sequence). V shed 0 bases, J shed 0 bases, and the junction held 18 bases outside the gene matches. CDR3 in amino acids: CASSLSIGYSAGDHSTDTQYF. The CDR3 DNA is TGTGCCAGCAGTTTATCGATCGGCTACTCCGCGGGGGACCATAGCACAGATACGCAGTATTTT.

This clone was recorded only once. The chain recombines TRBV5-1 with TRBJ2-7, with 8 bases lining up with TRBD2. This CDR3 spans 14 amino acids. With 8 bases clipped from V and 3 bases from J, the junction kept 10 bases outside the gene matches. The V gene's germline CDR1 is SGHRS and CDR2 YFSETQ. Here the CDR3 reads CASSAGTRGYEQYF. The CDR3 DNA follows: TGCGCCAGTTCCGCCGGGACTAGAGGCTACGAGCAGTACTTC.

This clone was seen ten or more times. V is TRBV6-5 and J is TRBJ1-3, with a tentative D call TRBD1 (6 bases). The V and J ends lost 0 bases and 2 bases respectively, with 8 bases between them. This CDR3 is built from 15 residues. Germline CDR1 is MNHEY and CDR2 is SVGAGI. The CDR3 bases are TGTGCCAGCAGTTACTCCGGGACAACTGGAAACACCATATATTTT. Translation gives CASSYSGTTGNTIYF.

This rearrangement joins TRBV30 to TRBJ1-5; tentative D call: TRBD1 (5 bases). The CDR3 covers 14 residues. The germline CDR1 and CDR2 sequences are GTSNPN and SVGIG (reference sequence). V lost 1 base, J lost 5 bases, and 12 bases lay in between. The CDR3 sequence: CAWSGSRAHQPQHF. The CDR3 coding sequence is TGTGCCTGGAGTGGATCCAGGGCGCATCAGCCCCAGCATTTT.

This chain joins TRBV28 and TRBJ1-2; TRBD1 might be the D (6 bases). The CDR3 extends over 13 amino acids. V gave up 6 bases and J gave up 2 bases, with 10 bases separating them. Germline V lookup: CDR1 MDHEN, CDR2 SYDVKM. This CDR3 reads CASRIDRNYGYTF. The CDR3, as DNA: TGTGCCAGCAGGATCGACAGGAACTATGGCTACACCTTC.

The chain joins TRBV29-1 to TRBJ2-1; 7 bases match TRBD2. In germline, CDR1 is SQVTM, CDR2 ANQGSEA. Unmatched junction bases numbered 0, after V lost 5 bases and J lost 2 bases. The CDR3 runs 12 residues. CDR3 bases: TGCAGCGTTCGGGGGGCCTACAATGAGCAGTTCTTC. It encodes CSVRGAYNEQFF.

The chain is built from TRBV9 and TRBJ2-7, with 9 bases matching TRBD1. The germline CDR1 and CDR2 sequences are SGDLS and YYNGEE. The CDR3 has 13 residues. The ends lost 1 base at V and 6 bases at J; junction bases unmatched: 2. The CDR3 loop is CASSVQDRGEQYF. CDR3 coding DNA: TGTGCCAGCAGCGTACAGGACAGGGGCGAGCAGTACTTC.

The chain couples TRBV5-1 to TRBJ2-2; 8 nucleotides align to TRBD2. Germline-derived CDR1 and CDR2 are SGHRS and YFSETQ. Trimming cost V 4 bases and J 1 base; bases outside gene matches: 3. This CDR3 has 15 residues. DNA of the CDR3: TGCGCCAGCAGCCCGACTAGCGTGAACACCGGGGAGCTGTTTTTT. It encodes CASSPTSVNTGELFF.

The chain couples TRBV5-4 to TRBJ2-1; the match to TRBD2 covers 10 bases. J gave up 4 bases and V 2 bases, and 6 bases lay outside the gene matches. Looked up from germline, CDR1 is SGHNT and CDR2 is YYREEE (reference sequence). This CDR3 is 16 amino acids long. The CDR3 bases are TGTGCCAGCAGCTTAGCGGGAGGGTTGGTTTACAATGAGCAGTTCTTC. Protein product: CASSLAGGLVYNEQFF.

This clone was seen ten or more times. Within the sample, other DNA sequences also encode this same CDR3. The chain employs TRBV4-2 and TRBJ2-6, with no clear D. This CDR3 contains 17 residues. Germline CDR1 LGHNA, CDR2 YNFKEQ. V lost 0 bases and J 0 bases, leaving 9 bases between the germline ends. The CDR3 sequence is CASSQDGSLSGANVLTF. The DNA for the CDR3 is TGTGCCAGCAGCCAAGATGGCAGTCTCTCTGGGGCCAACGTCCTGACTTTC.

The genes are TRBV11-3 and TRBJ2-1, with 8 nucleotides matching TRBD1. Germline CDR1 SGHNT, CDR2 YENEEA. V trimming: 1 base; J trimming: 8 bases; junction bases outside the gene matches: 19. The CDR3 loop spans 19 amino acids. The CDR3 region has the DNA TGTGCCAGCAGCTTAGGTTTGCAGGGGGCCCTCGCCTCCGGGGATGAGCAGTTCTTC. This translates into CASSLGLQGALASGDEQFF.

The rearrangement uses TRBV19 and TRBJ2-1; TRBD2 agrees at 13 bases. After removal of 7 bases from V and 5 bases from J, the junction contained 11 bases not matched to a gene. The CDR3 length is 17 residues. Germline V gene lookup returns CDR1 LNHDA and CDR2 SQIVND (reference sequence). DNA for the CDR3: TGTGCCAGTACCTCTTTCCCGGGACTAGCGGGAAACAATGAGCAGTTCTTC. It codes for CASTSFPGLAGNNEQFF.

The rearrangement uses TRBV7-9 and TRBJ2-7; 7 bases are shared with TRBD1. V trimming: 3 bases; J trimming: 4 bases; junction bases outside the gene matches: 21. CDR1 is SEHNR and CDR2 is FQNEAQ in the germline V gene (reference sequence). This CDR3 is built from 19 residues. The CDR3 reads CASSFATGITGTERYEQYF. CDR3 nucleotide sequence: TGTGCCAGCAGCTTTGCGACAGGGATCACCGGGACGGAAAGATACGAGCAGTACTTC.

The J gene is TRBJ2-1, the V gene TRBV6-5; a weak D match, TRBD1 (6 bases). CDR3 size: 14 residues. V lost 2 bases to trimming and J lost 9 bases, with 14 bases between them. CDR1 is MNHEY, CDR2 SVGAGI, per germline. The CDR3 DNA sequence: TGTGCCAGCAGTTACGACAGGACCCGGGGTGAGCAGTTCTTC. This encodes CASSYDRTRGEQFF.